This T cell receptor beta chain was captured in a study of cytomegalovirus exposure and HLA in healthy donors. Whole-study context: Prior work identified around 100 million unique TCR beta sequences in some 180 million T cells. Early released data had about 85 million unique TCRs, all coming from HLA-typed donors. Points from the study as a whole: Cytomegalovirus association was assigned to more than 150 TCR beta chains.

Each of the donors was a healthy bone marrow donor. Per germline, CDR1 MNHNS and CDR2 SASEGT. The CDR3 has 13 amino acids. Trimming took off 3 bases at V and 0 bases at J, with 5 bases between the two ends. Comment on this clone: Its antigen is not identified.

The PCR contained 60 Vbeta and 13 Jbeta primers. Assay: immunoSEQ multiplex PCR; the TCRdb copy retains only in-frame clones and omits some. The sample contains about 140,000 clones, around three quarters of which appear only once. The source material was PBMCs. The chain carries TRBV6-1 and TRBJ1-2; unclear D gene. The receptor was derived from a man aged 18 to 30 in good health and CMV-seronegative. CDR3 sequence: CASSEAANYGYTF. The DNA of the CDR3 is TGTGCCAGCAGTGAGGCCGCTAACTATGGCTACACCTTC.